Presented here are 18 T cell receptor beta chains from one specimen sequenced in a study of cytomegalovirus exposure and HLA in healthy donors (dated by TCRdb to 2016 to 2017). Library construction relied on the immunoSEQ multiplex PCR assay. For the multiplex PCR, a mixture combining 60 forward primers for TCR Vbeta segments and 13 reverse primers for TCR Jbeta segments was used. TCRdb stores this immuneACCESS table with in-frame sequences only. Part of the clones is absent; in the studies checked, under half of the shortfall reflects unresolved V genes, and no reason is known for the rest. Counted in this sample were about 110,000 clones; 76% of them appeared once. 2% to 3% of the sample is taken by the ten largest. The sequenced sample was PBMCs. These receptors all stem from a man between 18 and 29 years old in good health and CMV-seronegative.

This chain links TRBV6-5 with TRBJ1-2, with 7 positions matching TRBD1. CDR3 size: 14 residues. Germline loops: CDR1 MNHEY, CDR2 SVGAGI. Trimming cost V 5 bases and J 6 bases; bases outside gene matches: 9. CDR3 protein: CASSQRQGSDGYTF. CDR3 bases: TGTGCCAGCAGTCAAAGACAGGGATCGGATGGCTACACCTTC.

The V call is TRBV7-2, the J call TRBJ1-1, with D maybe TRBD1 (6 bases). CDR1 is SGHTA, CDR2 FQGNSA, per germline. This CDR3 has 11 amino acids. V lost 7 bases to trimming and J lost 10 bases, with 13 bases between them. The CDR3 region has the DNA TGTGCCAGCAACGCCGGACAGAGAGCTTTCTTT. This translates into CASNAGQRAFF.

The V and J genes are TRBV7-9 and TRBJ1-5; tentative D call: TRBD1 (6 bases). The CDR3 sequence is 13 residues long. Trimming left V 2 bases short and J 7 bases short, with 9 bases between. Germline-derived CDR1 and CDR2 are SEHNR and FQNEAQ (reference sequence). CDR3 sequence (DNA): TGTGCCAGCAGCTTACAGGGGAACCAGCCCCAGCATTTT. Amino acids: CASSLQGNQPQHF.

The V gene is TRBV27, the J gene TRBJ2-2, with D hard to call. Between the trimmed V and J ends, which lost 3 bases and 6 bases, there was a span of 8 bases. CDR1 is MNHEY, CDR2 SMNVEV, per germline (reference sequence). The CDR3 has 13 residues. CDR3 DNA: TGTGCCAGCAGTTTCACAGTGGCCGGGGAGCTGTTTTTT. This translates into CASSFTVAGELFF.

V usage is TRBV6-6 and J usage is TRBJ1-2, with unresolved D. CDR1 is MNHNY, CDR2 SVGAGI, per germline (reference sequence). Deletions cut 0 bases from V and 0 bases from J, with 11 bases between. The CDR3 extends over 16 amino acids. The CDR3 spells CASSYSLRDTNYGYTF. CDR3 nucleotide sequence: TGTGCCAGCAGTTACTCCCTCCGAGACACTAACTATGGCTACACCTTC.

This chain uses TRBV6-6 with TRBJ2-7, with 10 bases identical to TRBD2. After removal of 2 bases from V and 6 bases from J, the junction contained 1 base not matched to a gene. Germline-derived CDR1 and CDR2 are MNHNY and SVGAGI (reference sequence). There are 13 residues in the CDR3. This chain's CDR3 is CASSYLAGVEQYF. CDR3 DNA sequence: TGTGCCAGCAGTTACCTAGCGGGGGTCGAGCAGTACTTC.

The sample holds one count of this clone. The chain uses TRBV18 and TRBJ2-1; TRBD2 aligns across 7 bases. Per the germline V gene, CDR1 is KGHSH and CDR2 is LQKENI. Trimming removed 3 bases from V and 5 bases from J; junction bases left unmatched: 10. The length of the CDR3 is 16 residues. CDR3 amino acids: CASSPRAGEGNNEQFF. CDR3 nucleotides: TGTGCCAGCTCACCCCGGGCGGGGGAGGGCAACAATGAGCAGTTCTTC.

The chain employs TRBV6-1 and TRBJ2-1, with 9 bases that match TRBD2. Germline loops: CDR1 MNHNS, CDR2 SASEGT. This CDR3 has 16 residues. Losses at the gene ends were 4 bases for V and 5 bases for J; bases not matched to a gene: 9. As DNA, the CDR3 is TGTGCCAGCAGTGGGGCCGGGACTAGCCCTGACAATGAGCAGTTCTTC. Translated: CASSGAGTSPDNEQFF.

The chain is built from TRBV28 and TRBJ2-7, with D tentatively TRBD1 (6 bases). The CDR3 is made up of 15 amino acids. V lost 3 bases and J lost 12, with 24 bases in between. Germline V gene sequence: CDR1 MDHEN, CDR2 SYDVKM. CDR3 sequence (DNA): TGTGCCAGCAGTTTGGTCCGGGAAGGGGGAGCACGGGGGTACTTC. Amino acids: CASSLVREGGARGYF.

J is TRBJ1-2 and V is TRBV2, with TRBD1 identical over 10 bases. The CDR3 is 15 amino acids. CDR1 and CDR2 from the germline V gene are SNHLY and FYNNEI. J lost 5 bases, V lost 1 base, and 4 bases had no gene match. As DNA, the CDR3 is TGTGCCAGCAGTGAAGGGACAGGGGGATTGTATGGCTACACCTTC. Encoded protein: CASSEGTGGLYGYTF. Full variable domain (missing parts from reference TRBV2 and TRBJ1-2): EPEVTQTPSHQVTQMGQEVILRCVPISNHLYFYWYRQILGQKVEFLVSFYNNEISEKSEIFDDQFSVERPDGSNFTLKIRSTKLEDSAMYFCASSEGTGGLYGYTFGSGTRLTVV.

V and J are TRBV19 and TRBJ2-2; TRBD2 aligns across 8 bases. This CDR3 region has 15 residues. Germline V gene sequence: CDR1 LNHDA, CDR2 SQIVND (reference sequence). V lost 2 bases and J lost 5; bases outside the gene matches: 4. The DNA of the CDR3 is TGTGCCAGTAGTATACAGCGGGGGTGGACCGGGGAGCTGTTTTTT. Translation: CASSIQRGWTGELFF.

The chain has TRBV29-1 and TRBJ1-3; D is possibly TRBD1 (6 bases). The CDR3 length is 16 residues. Germline values: CDR1 SQVTM, CDR2 ANQGSEA. V lost 5 bases and J lost 4, with 21 bases in between. CDR3 in DNA: TGCAGCGTTCTCGGTATCGGGGCCGGACAGGGAAACACCATATATTTT. As protein: CSVLGIGAGQGNTIYF.

The V gene is TRBV6-6, the J gene TRBJ1-6; a possible D gene is TRBD1 (5 bases). This CDR3 comprises 13 residues. Trimming cost V 6 bases and J 8 bases, with 11 bases left between them. The germline CDR1 and CDR2 sequences are MNHNY and SVGAGI (reference sequence). CDR3 in DNA: TGTGCCAGCAGCCAACCACAGGATTCACCCCTCCACTTT. Translation gives CASSQPQDSPLHF.

V is TRBV18 and J is TRBJ2-4; a weak D match, TRBD2 (6 bases). Germline lookup yields CDR1 KGHSH and CDR2 LQKENI. V dropped 1 base and J dropped 3 bases, with 16 bases sitting between them. This CDR3 comprises 17 residues. CDR3 DNA sequence: TGTGCCAGCTCACCACGCCCCCAGGGACTGGGCAAAAACATTCAGTACTTC. It encodes CASSPRPQGLGKNIQYF.

This rearrangement joins TRBV19 to TRBJ1-1; 8 bases match TRBD1. The CDR3 is 15 residues long. Trimming cost V 3 bases and J 4 bases; bases outside gene matches: 7. The germline CDR1 and CDR2 sequences are LNHDA and SQIVND (reference sequence). This CDR3 reads CASSIPGGKSTEAFF. The CDR3 nucleotides are TGTGCCAGTAGTATCCCAGGGGGCAAGAGCACTGAAGCTTTCTTT. The full variable domain, rest sourced from reference TRBV19 and TRBJ1-1, is DGGITQSPKYLFRKEGQNVTLSCEQNLNHDAMYWYRQDPGQGLRLIYYSQIVNDFQKGDIAEGYSVSREKKESFPLTVTSAQKNPTAFYLCASSIPGGKSTEAFFGQGTRLTVV.

The V and J genes are TRBV5-4 and TRBJ1-3; no firm D call. Germline values: CDR1 SGHNT, CDR2 YYREEE (reference sequence). The CDR3 is 16 residues long. Trimming removed 2 bases at V and 2 bases at J, with 14 bases between. This chain's CDR3 is CASSLEGLRAGNTIYF. The CDR3 coding sequence is TGTGCCAGCAGCTTAGAAGGACTTCGAGCTGGAAACACCATATATTTT.

The gene calls are TRBV6-5 and TRBJ1-6; 9 bases map to TRBD1. Germline V gives CDR1 MNHEY, CDR2 SVGAGI. Trimming at V came to 6 bases and at J to 5 bases, leaving 5 bases not matched to a gene. The CDR3 is 15 residues long. CDR3 region: CASRGQGLNNSPLHF. CDR3 DNA sequence: TGTGCCAGCAGGGGACAGGGTCTAAATAATTCACCCCTCCACTTT.

The chain joins TRBV11-2 to TRBJ2-2; maybe TRBD1 (5 bases). The V gene's germline CDR1 is SGHAT and CDR2 FQNNGV. The CDR3 contains 15 residues. With 3 bases removed from V and 4 bases from J, the gap between germline ends came to 12 bases. The CDR3 reads CASSFDSAFTGELFF. The CDR3 nucleotides read TGTGCCAGCAGCTTTGACAGTGCGTTCACCGGGGAGCTGTTTTTT.